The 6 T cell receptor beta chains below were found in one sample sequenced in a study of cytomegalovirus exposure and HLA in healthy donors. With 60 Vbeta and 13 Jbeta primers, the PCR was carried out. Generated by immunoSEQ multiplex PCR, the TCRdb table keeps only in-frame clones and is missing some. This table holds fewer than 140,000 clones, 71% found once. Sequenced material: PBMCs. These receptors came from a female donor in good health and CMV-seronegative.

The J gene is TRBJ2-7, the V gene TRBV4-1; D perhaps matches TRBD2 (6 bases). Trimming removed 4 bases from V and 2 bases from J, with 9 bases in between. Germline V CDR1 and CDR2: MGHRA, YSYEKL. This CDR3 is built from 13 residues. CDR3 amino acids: CASSRGITYEQYF. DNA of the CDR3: TGCGCCAGCAGCCGCGGGATTACCTACGAGCAGTACTTC.

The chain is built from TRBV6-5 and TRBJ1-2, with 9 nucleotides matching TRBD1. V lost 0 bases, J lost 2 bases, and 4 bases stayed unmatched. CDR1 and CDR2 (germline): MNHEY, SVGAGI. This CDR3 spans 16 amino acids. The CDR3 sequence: CASSYSGTGMNYGYTF. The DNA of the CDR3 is TGTGCCAGCAGTTACTCGGGGACAGGGATGAACTATGGCTACACCTTC.

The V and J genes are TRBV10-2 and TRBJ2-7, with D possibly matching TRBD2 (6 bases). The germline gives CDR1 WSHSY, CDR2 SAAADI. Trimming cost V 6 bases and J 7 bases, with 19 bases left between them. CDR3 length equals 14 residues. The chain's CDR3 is CASSLMGGKMEQYF. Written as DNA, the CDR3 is TGCGCCAGCAGCCTAATGGGAGGAAAGATGGAGCAGTACTTC.

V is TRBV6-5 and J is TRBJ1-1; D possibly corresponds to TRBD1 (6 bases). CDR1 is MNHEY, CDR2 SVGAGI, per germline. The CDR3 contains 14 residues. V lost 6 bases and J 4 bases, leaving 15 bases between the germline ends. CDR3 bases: TGTGCCAGCAGAAAGCCGGGAGGGGGCACTGAAGCTTTCTTT. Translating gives CASRKPGGGTEAFF.

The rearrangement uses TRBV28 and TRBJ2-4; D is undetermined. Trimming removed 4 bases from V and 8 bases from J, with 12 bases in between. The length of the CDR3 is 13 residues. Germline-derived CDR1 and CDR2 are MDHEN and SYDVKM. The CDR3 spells CASSSYGGDIQYF. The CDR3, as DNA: TGTGCCAGCAGTTCTTATGGTGGAGACATTCAGTACTTC. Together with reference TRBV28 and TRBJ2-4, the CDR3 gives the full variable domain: DVKVTQSSRYLVKRTGEKVFLECVQDMDHENMFWYRQDPGLGLRLIYFSYDVKMKEKGDIPEGYSVSREKKERFSLILESASTNQTSMYLCASSSYGGDIQYFGAGTRLSVL.

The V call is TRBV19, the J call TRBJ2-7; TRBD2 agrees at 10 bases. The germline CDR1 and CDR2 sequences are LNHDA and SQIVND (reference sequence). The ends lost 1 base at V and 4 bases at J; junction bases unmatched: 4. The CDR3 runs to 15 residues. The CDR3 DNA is TGTGCCAGTAGTATAGGGGCTAGCGGGAGTTACGAGCAGTACTTC. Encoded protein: CASSIGASGSYEQYF.